The 30 T cell receptor beta chains listed next were all sequenced from one sample in a study of response to subunit inactivated influenza vaccine. In TCRdb, the RT-PCR reads were re-called with MiXCR into one record per CDR3 protein. The sample has roughly 500,000 distinct CDR3 sequences, approximately 24% seen once; the top ten hold 2.5% to 3%. These data also featured in a second study, about T cells expressing NK-cell markers. That study reports: UMI-tagged 5'RACE template switching yielded the TCR beta cDNA.

The sequencing used CD4+ T cells sorted from PBMCs, collected 11 to 12 days after vaccination. The receptor set was obtained from a man over 45 who received an inactivated influenza vaccine.

The rearrangement uses TRBV19 and TRBJ2-2, with D uncertain. Trimming stripped 4 bases from V and 0 bases from J, with 15 bases between. This CDR3 contains 17 residues. Germline assignment: CDR1 LNHDA and CDR2 SQIVND (reference sequence). As DNA, the CDR3 is TGTGCCAGTAGTAGGCCCTACTCGTACGCGAACACCGGGGAGCTGTTTTTT. Its translation is CASSRPYSYANTGELFF.

Concerning this clonotype: One end of the junction fails to match germline, which may point to a read error. This rearrangement joins TRBV5-1 to TRBJ2-7, with D tentatively TRBD1 (6 bases). The CDR3 extends over 16 amino acids. Per germline, CDR1 SGHRS and CDR2 YFSETQ. The CDR3 region has the DNA TGTGCCAGCAGCTTGGGATGGCCGACAGGCCCCGGCGAGCAGTACTTC. Protein: CASSLGWPTGPGEQYF.

The V and J genes are TRBV28 and TRBJ1-5, with D possibly TRBD1 on 5 matching bases. The CDR3 consists of 17 residues. V dropped 5 bases and J dropped 1 base, with 18 bases sitting between them. Germline V lookup: CDR1 MDHEN, CDR2 SYDVKM. This chain's CDR3 is CASSPPHWGNSNQPQHF. CDR3 DNA sequence: TGTGCCAGCAGTCCTCCCCATTGGGGGAACAGCAATCAGCCCCAGCATTTT.

The rearrangement links TRBV7-9 to TRBJ1-1, with TRBD1 matching over 7 bases. The CDR3 covers 15 residues. Trimming took 5 bases from V and 0 from J; bases not matched to a gene: 6. Germline V gene sequence: CDR1 SEHNR, CDR2 FQNEAQ (reference sequence). The CDR3: CASSLGTAMNTEAFF. The DNA of the CDR3 is TGTGCCAGCAGCCTTGGGACAGCAATGAACACTGAAGCTTTCTTT.

This clonotype was seen only a few times. The V and J genes are TRBV5-1 and TRBJ2-1; 9 bases align to TRBD2. J was trimmed by 7 bases and V by 4 bases; bases with no gene match: 3. The CDR3 has 13 amino acids. CDR1 SGHRS and CDR2 YFSETQ come from the germline V gene. DNA of the CDR3: TGCGCCAGCAGCGTAGCGGGAGAGAATGAGCAGTTCTTC. This codes for CASSVAGENEQFF.

The rearrangement links TRBV15 to TRBJ2-5, with D tentatively TRBD2 (5 bases). The V gene's germline CDR1 is LNHNV and CDR2 YYDKDF (reference sequence). The CDR3 covers 16 residues. V lost 0 bases, J lost 2 bases, and 13 bases lay in between. The CDR3 nucleotides are TGTGCCACCAGCAGAGACTTACTAGTGGGACAAGAGACCCAGTACTTC. This codes for CATSRDLLVGQETQYF.

There are many counts of this clonotype. This chain uses TRBV7-9 with TRBJ2-5; 9 nucleotides line up with TRBD1. CDR1 is SEHNR, CDR2 FQNEAQ, per germline (reference sequence). The CDR3 has 12 residues. V shed 5 bases, J shed 7 bases, and the junction held 2 bases outside the gene matches. Here the CDR3 reads CASSLGQGTQYF. DNA for the CDR3: TGTGCCAGCAGCCTGGGACAGGGGACCCAGTACTTC.

V is TRBV12-3 or TRBV12-4 and J is TRBJ2-1, with D perhaps being TRBD1 or TRBD2 (5 bases each). The length of the CDR3 is 15 residues. The V end was cut by 6 bases, the J end by 7 bases, with 19 bases between. CDR3 in amino acids: CASSLDPSWGNEQFF. CDR3 nucleotide sequence: TGTGCCAGCAGCCTTGACCCCTCCTGGGGGAATGAGCAGTTCTTC.

V gene TRBV11-2 combines with J gene TRBJ2-2; D call uncertain. V lost 3 bases and J lost 8, with 22 bases in between. Germline V gives CDR1 SGHAT, CDR2 FQNNGV. The CDR3 spans 17 residues. CDR3 nucleotides: TGTGCCAGCAGCTTTGATGCCTTGGCTAGACCGTCTGGGGAGCTGTTTTTT. It is translated as CASSFDALARPSGELFF.

This clonotype was seen only a few times. The rearrangement joins TRBV5-1 to TRBJ1-2, with D perhaps TRBD1 (5 bases). Germline loops: CDR1 SGHRS, CDR2 YFSETQ. V was shortened by 4 bases and J by 4 bases, with 20 bases between the two germline ends. The CDR3 consists of 16 residues. CDR3 sequence reads: CASSPRPGGTFYGYTF. The CDR3 DNA reads as TGCGCCAGCAGCCCCAGACCGGGGGGAACATTCTATGGCTACACCTTC.

The V gene is TRBV6-1, the J gene TRBJ2-2, with a tentative D call TRBD1 (5 bases). V was cut by 6 bases and J by 0 bases, with 17 bases left in between. Germline V CDR1 and CDR2: MNHNS, SASEGT. This CDR3 has 17 amino acids. The CDR3 spells CASSATGAPTNTGELFF. In nucleotides, the CDR3 is TGTGCCAGCAGCGCCACAGGTGCCCCAACGAACACCGGGGAGCTGTTTTTT.

V and J are TRBV3-1 and TRBJ2-3; 13 nucleotides line up with TRBD2. CDR1 and CDR2 (germline): LGHDT, YNNKEL (reference sequence). V shed 0 bases, J shed 4 bases, and the junction held 7 bases outside the gene matches. This CDR3 is 18 amino acids long. CDR3 DNA sequence: TGTGCCAGCAGCCAAGATAGGAGACTAGCGGGGGGATCAGATACGCAGTATTTT. It yields the protein CASSQDRRLAGGSDTQYF.

This clonotype has at least ten counts. J is TRBJ2-2 and V is TRBV10-3; TRBD2 agrees at 10 bases. Germline CDR1 and CDR2: ENHRY and SYGVKD. V was pared by 6 bases and J by 1 base, with 8 bases of the junction left unmatched. The CDR3 is made up of 17 amino acids. DNA of the CDR3: TGTGCCATCAGGAGGGGAGGACTAGCGGAGAACACCGGGGAGCTGTTTTTT. Its translation is CAIRRGGLAENTGELFF.

In its sample, this clonotype was seen many times. This chain uses TRBV6-5 with TRBJ2-5; 7 bases are a match to TRBD1. The CDR3 runs 14 residues. CDR1 is MNHEY, CDR2 SVGAGI, per germline. With V trimmed by 4 bases and J by 3 bases, 5 bases remained unmatched. The CDR3 nucleotides read TGTGCCAGCAGTTCTCGACAGGGAAAAGAGACCCAGTACTTC. Translating it yields CASSSRQGKETQYF.

The chain couples TRBV12-3 or TRBV12-4 to TRBJ1-3; D not certain. The CDR3 sequence is 13 residues long. V gave up 7 bases and J gave up 3 bases, with 10 bases separating them. The DNA for the CDR3 is TGTGCCAGCACCAATCCGGGTGGAAACACCATATATTTT. Amino acids: CASTNPGGNTIYF.

V gene TRBV12-3 or TRBV12-4 combines with J gene TRBJ2-2, with unresolved D. The CDR3 has 12 residues. Trimming pared 7 bases from V and 5 bases from J, leaving 8 bases between. The CDR3 region is CASTLGTGELFF. The CDR3 nucleotides read TGTGCCAGCACCCTCGGGACCGGGGAGCTGTTTTTT.

The genes are TRBV3-1 and TRBJ2-3; D remains ambiguous. Germline CDR1 is LGHDT and CDR2 is YNNKEL (reference sequence). Trimming removed 2 bases at V and 6 bases at J, with 9 bases between. The CDR3 has 13 residues. The CDR3 bases are TGTGCCAGCAGCCAAACCCCCCGGGATACGCAGTATTTT. Translation gives CASSQTPRDTQYF.

The chain has TRBV10-3 and TRBJ2-7; TRBD1 matches 8 bases. The CDR3 has 13 amino acids. The germline V gene encodes CDR1 ENHRY and CDR2 SYGVKD. J gave up 6 bases and V 6 bases, and 7 bases lay outside the gene matches. This CDR3 is CAIRLTGDSEQYF. The CDR3 DNA is TGTGCCATCAGGCTGACAGGGGATTCCGAGCAGTACTTC.

The chain has TRBV7-9 and TRBJ1-1, with TRBD1 matching 8 bases. In germline, CDR1 is SEHNR, CDR2 FQNEAQ (reference sequence). With 6 bases clipped from V and 0 bases from J, the junction kept 9 bases outside the gene matches. This CDR3 spans 16 amino acids. DNA for the CDR3: TGTGCCAGCAGAGCGAGCCCGACAGGGGTGAACACTGAAGCTTTCTTT. Translation gives CASRASPTGVNTEAFF.

As DNA, the CDR3 is TGTGCCAGCAGCTTACGGGGGGCATGGAATGGCTACACCTTC. Protein: CASSLRGAWNGYTF. The chain combines TRBV7-2 with TRBJ1-2; tentative D call: TRBD1 (6 bases). Germline assignment: CDR1 SGHTA and CDR2 FQGNSA. The V end lost 2 bases, the J end lost 6 bases, and 13 bases lay between the germline ends. The CDR3 contains 14 residues. Variable domain in full (rest from reference TRBV7-2 and TRBJ1-2): GAGVSQSPSNKVTEKGKDVELRCDPISGHTALYWYRQSLGQGLEFLIYFQGNSAPDKSGLPSDRFSAERTGGSVSTLTIQRTQQEDSAVYLCASSLRGAWNGYTFGSGTRLTVV.

The rearrangement uses TRBV7-6 and TRBJ1-1; weak D call: TRBD1 (5 bases). This CDR3 spans 14 amino acids. The ends were cut back, 6 bases at V and 5 bases at J, with 16 bases in the middle. CDR1 is SGHVS, CDR2 FNYEAQ, per germline. Here the CDR3 reads CASRPLGRETEAFF. The CDR3 region has the DNA TGTGCCAGCAGGCCCCTAGGCAGGGAGACTGAAGCTTTCTTT.

This clonotype was seen only a few times. J is TRBJ2-2 and V is TRBV5-1; maybe TRBD1 (5 bases). The CDR3 covers 16 residues. V gave up 0 bases and J gave up 0 bases, with 9 bases separating them. Germline CDR1 reads SGHRS; CDR2 reads YFSETQ. For the CDR3, the DNA is TGCGCCAGCAGCTTGGAGCCGACAGCGAACACCGGGGAGCTGTTTTTT. This gives the protein CASSLEPTANTGELFF.

This clonotype showed up just a few times. The genes are TRBV15 and TRBJ1-2; D not resolved. The germline gives CDR1 LNHNV, CDR2 YYDKDF (reference sequence). Trimming took off 0 bases at V and 4 bases at J, with 12 bases between the two ends. The CDR3 is 15 amino acids. The CDR3 spells CATSRESIGLYGYTF. The CDR3, as DNA: TGTGCCACCAGCAGAGAGAGCATAGGACTCTATGGCTACACCTTC.

The genes are TRBV11-2 and TRBJ2-1, with 10 nucleotides matching TRBD2. With 5 bases clipped from V and 3 bases from J, the junction kept 4 bases outside the gene matches. Germline V gene lookup returns CDR1 SGHAT and CDR2 FQNNGV. The CDR3 covers 15 residues. This CDR3 reads CASSPQREGYNEQFF. In DNA form, the CDR3 reads TGTGCCAGCAGCCCCCAGCGGGAGGGCTACAATGAGCAGTTCTTC.

The chain couples TRBV12-3 or TRBV12-4 to TRBJ1-1, with TRBD1 matching over 7 bases. After removal of 5 bases from V and 1 base from J, the junction contained 4 bases not matched to a gene. The CDR3 sequence is 14 residues long. CDR3 amino acids: CASSAGQRNTEAFF. CDR3 nucleotide sequence: TGTGCCAGCAGTGCGGGACAGCGGAACACTGAAGCTTTCTTT.

This clonotype was detected only a few times. This chain connects TRBV7-9 to TRBJ2-1; a possible D gene is TRBD1 (6 bases). V was shortened by 1 base and J by 2 bases, with 9 bases between the two germline ends. The length of the CDR3 is 15 residues. Germline-derived CDR1 and CDR2 are SEHNR and FQNEAQ (reference sequence). The CDR3 region is CASSLGGQPYNEQFF. CDR3 DNA sequence: TGTGCCAGCAGCTTAGGGGGGCAGCCCTACAATGAGCAGTTCTTC.

This chain connects TRBV20-1 to TRBJ1-1, with 7 bases that match TRBD1. Per the germline V gene, CDR1 is DFQATT and CDR2 is SNEGSKA (reference sequence). This CDR3 has 13 residues. J gave up 1 base and V 3 bases, and 2 bases lay outside the gene matches. The CDR3 region has the DNA TGCAGTGCTAGCCGACAGGGGAACACTGAAGCTTTCTTT. Translation gives CSASRQGNTEAFF.

CDR3 nucleotide sequence: TGTGCCAGCAGTTTAATTCAGGGCTATGGCTACACCTTC. Its translation: CASSLIQGYGYTF. V and J are TRBV27 and TRBJ1-2; a weak D match, TRBD1 (5 bases). Trimming shortened V by 2 bases and J by 4 bases, and 8 bases separated the two germline ends. The CDR3 is made up of 13 amino acids. From germline, CDR1 is MNHEY and CDR2 SMNVEV (reference sequence).

The gene calls are TRBV7-9 and TRBJ2-3; TRBD2 matches at 11 bases. J was trimmed by 5 bases and V by 1 base; bases with no gene match: 8. The CDR3 has 17 residues. The germline CDR1 and CDR2 sequences are SEHNR and FQNEAQ (reference sequence). The CDR3 nucleotides read TGTGCCAGCAGCTTAGGGATTACTAGCGGGAGAGGAGATACGCAGTATTTT. This sequence encodes CASSLGITSGRGDTQYF.

This clonotype was observed a few times. The chain recombines TRBV6-5 with TRBJ2-5; weak D call: TRBD2 (6 bases). Germline assignment: CDR1 MNHEY and CDR2 SVGAGI. This CDR3 has 14 residues. Trimming shortened V by 0 bases and J by 5 bases, and 10 bases separated the two germline ends. This CDR3 is CASSYSGGMETQYF. The CDR3 DNA follows: TGTGCCAGCAGTTACTCCGGGGGAATGGAGACCCAGTACTTC.